Following are 22 T cell receptor beta chains from one sample sequenced in a study of OX40 agonist ivuxolimab in advanced cancers. Library creation used the immunoSEQ multiplex PCR assay. In TCRdb, the immuneACCESS table is reduced to in-frame sequences with V and J assigned. These tables do not hold every clone; where another copy was compared, an unresolved V gene accounts for under half, and the others remain unexplained. The sample yields tens of thousands of clones; 85% were counted once. The ten largest clonotypes hold 4% of the sample. The sample was CD4+ or CD8+ T cells sorted from blood, taken in a trial of the OX40 agonist ivuxolimab. These receptors were obtained from an adult with an advanced solid tumor such as melanoma, head and neck, liver or kidney cancer.

This chain joins TRBV14 and TRBJ2-2, with no clear D. The V end was cut by 4 bases, the J end by 4 bases, with 10 bases between. The CDR3 loop spans 14 amino acids. The germline gives CDR1 SGHDN, CDR2 FVKESK. The CDR3, as DNA: TGTGCCAGCAGCCCGGCCCCGGGCACCGGGGAGCTGTTTTTT. Its protein is CASSPAPGTGELFF.

The chain recombines TRBV4-1 with TRBJ1-3; perhaps TRBD1 as D (5 bases). Looked up from germline, CDR1 is MGHRA and CDR2 is YSYEKL. Trimming removed 4 bases at V and 4 bases at J, with 14 bases between. The CDR3 sequence is 15 residues long. CDR3 nucleotides: TGCGCCAGCAGCCTAGGGGATAATGCGGGAAACACCATATATTTT. Protein product: CASSLGDNAGNTIYF.

J is TRBJ1-4 and V is TRBV28; TRBD1 aligns across 8 bases. This CDR3 has 15 residues. Germline V gives CDR1 MDHEN, CDR2 SYDVKM. The J segment lost 5 bases and the V segment lost 5 bases, leaving 7 bases of the junction unmatched. The CDR3 DNA sequence: TGTGCCAGCAGTCCCGGGGACAGGAGGAATGAAAAACTGTTTTTT. As protein: CASSPGDRRNEKLFF.

The genes are TRBV7-6 and TRBJ1-1; no reliable D call. In germline, CDR1 is SGHVS, CDR2 FNYEAQ. Between the trimmed V and J ends, which lost 0 bases and 0 bases, there was a span of 8 bases. This CDR3 comprises 15 residues. The CDR3 DNA is TGTGCCAGCAGCTTAGCTCATTTGATGAACACTGAAGCTTTCTTT. It translates to CASSLAHLMNTEAFF.

The chain couples TRBV29-1 to TRBJ2-5, with TRBD1 matching over 11 bases. The CDR3 has 14 amino acids. The germline V gene has CDR1 SQVTM and CDR2 ANQGSEA. Trimming at V came to 5 bases and at J to 5 bases, leaving 7 bases not matched to a gene. In DNA, the CDR3 is TGCAGCGTTCGGGACAGGGGGAGGAAGGAGACCCAGTACTTC. Translation gives CSVRDRGRKETQYF. Drawing the rest from reference TRBV29-1 and TRBJ2-5, the complete variable domain is SAVISQKPSRDICQRGTSLTIQCQVDSQVTMMFWYRQQPGQSLTLIATANQGSEATYESGFVIDKFPISRPNLTFSTLTVSNMSPEDSSIYLCSVRDRGRKETQYFGPGTRLLVL.

V is TRBV5-1 and J is TRBJ2-3; TRBD1 agrees at 11 bases. The germline CDR1 and CDR2 sequences are SGHRS and YFSETQ. The junction had 2 bases not matched to a gene; V was cut back by 4 bases and J by 1 base. There are 15 residues in the CDR3. CDR3 sequence (DNA): TGCGCCAGCAGCCCGGGACAGGGGGGCACAGATACGCAGTATTTT. As protein: CASSPGQGGTDTQYF.

This clone showed up just once. The chain recombines TRBV15 with TRBJ2-6, with D perhaps matching TRBD2 (5 bases). The CDR3 has 14 amino acids. Germline V CDR1 and CDR2: LNHNV, YYDKDF (reference sequence). Trimming shortened V by 6 bases and J by 2 bases, and 8 bases separated the two germline ends. In nucleotides, the CDR3 is TGTGCCACCAGACTAGTTCCTGGGGCCAACGTCCTGACTTTC. It codes for CATRLVPGANVLTF.

The V call is TRBV7-9, the J call TRBJ2-5, with 11 bases fitting TRBD1. The CDR3 sequence is 16 residues long. Germline V gene lookup returns CDR1 SEHNR and CDR2 FQNEAQ (reference sequence). The junction had 6 bases not matched to a gene; V was cut back by 1 base and J by 5 bases. CDR3 region: CASSLVGQGAWETQYF. For the CDR3, the DNA is TGTGCCAGCAGCTTAGTCGGACAGGGGGCTTGGGAGACCCAGTACTTC.

V gene TRBV9 combines with J gene TRBJ2-7; D might be TRBD2 (7 bases). In germline, CDR1 is SGDLS, CDR2 YYNGEE. Between the trimmed V and J ends, which lost 3 bases and 3 bases, there was a span of 19 bases. There are 16 residues in the CDR3. CDR3 bases: TGTGCCAGCAGCGAAGGGGGGGCAGGGAACGGCTACGAGCAGTACTTC. This encodes CASSEGGAGNGYEQYF.

V is TRBV9 and J is TRBJ2-5; D is unresolved. This CDR3 has 15 residues. V was trimmed by 6 bases and J by 0 bases, leaving 15 bases between them. In germline, CDR1 is SGDLS, CDR2 YYNGEE. The CDR3 loop is CASTRSGVHQETQYF. The CDR3 DNA follows: TGTGCCAGCACCCGTAGTGGGGTGCACCAAGAGACCCAGTACTTC.

The chain combines TRBV6-6 with TRBJ2-7, with 9 nucleotides matching TRBD1. This CDR3 is 15 amino acids long. Germline V lookup: CDR1 MNHNY, CDR2 SVGAGI (reference sequence). The V and J ends lost 6 bases and 3 bases, in that order; junction bases with no gene match: 9. The CDR3 DNA follows: TGTGCCAGCAGCTCCCCGGGACAGGGTGTCTACGAGCAGTACTTC. As protein: CASSSPGQGVYEQYF.

Comments on this clone: Because the CDR3's place on the DNA is in doubt, the DNA is left out and the CDR3 is given as listed by TCRdb. The V and J genes are TRBV28 and TRBJ2-5. Termini included, the CDR3 measures 12 amino acids. Germline CDR1 and CDR2: MDHEN and SYDVKM. CDR3 region: CASSFGTGTKHF.

The V gene is TRBV6-6, the J gene TRBJ2-5; no clear D gene. The end of the DNA fits TRBJ2-7 better, so the J call may be wrong. This CDR3 has 15 amino acids. CDR1 is MNHNY, CDR2 SVGAGI, per germline (reference sequence). CDR3 sequence reads: CASSRPGKGGYEQYF. The DNA for the CDR3 is TGTGCCAGCAGTCGACCGGGCAAGGGCGGCTACGAGCAGTACTTC.

The gene calls are TRBV28 and TRBJ2-2, with 7 bases identical to TRBD1. This CDR3 contains 15 residues. The germline gives CDR1 MDHEN, CDR2 SYDVKM. Germline trimming cut 2 bases from V and 5 bases from J; bases unmatched to any gene: 5. CDR3: CASSLPTGVTGELFF. The CDR3 bases are TGTGCCAGCAGTTTACCTACAGGGGTGACCGGGGAGCTGTTTTTT.

The chain combines TRBV2 with TRBJ1-3; unclear D gene. CDR1 and CDR2 from the germline V gene are SNHLY and FYNNEI. The CDR3 has 14 amino acids. The ends were cut back, 5 bases at V and 0 bases at J, with 8 bases in the middle. The DNA for the CDR3 is TGTGCCAGCAGTACCGGCCCCTCTGGAAACACCATATATTTT. This codes for CASSTGPSGNTIYF.

This chain links TRBV2 with TRBJ2-7, with 8 bases lining up with TRBD1. Germline CDR1 and CDR2: SNHLY and FYNNEI. J gave up 12 bases and V 6 bases, and 19 bases lay outside the gene matches. CDR3 length: 15 amino acids. The chain's CDR3 is CASSPPAGQGMKSYF. The CDR3 DNA follows: TGTGCCAGCAGCCCCCCCGCTGGACAGGGTATGAAGTCGTACTTC.

The J gene is TRBJ2-7, the V gene TRBV21-1; TRBD2 was called by the table and not checked on the DNA. TRBV21-1 is recorded as a pseudogene. The CDR3 totals 16 residues. CDR3 residues: CASSSDPGAAAYEQYF. As DNA, the CDR3 is TGTGCCAGCAGTTCCGATCCGGGAGCAGCTGCCTACGAGCAGTACTTC.

This chain uses TRBV14 with TRBJ1-6; D is undetermined. This CDR3 has 14 residues. Per germline, CDR1 SGHDN and CDR2 FVKESK. The ends were cut back, 4 bases at V and 7 bases at J, with 11 bases in the middle. The CDR3 DNA reads TGTGCCAGCAGCCCCGGTCGCGAGAATTCACCCCTCCACTTT. It translates to CASSPGRENSPLHF.

The chain couples TRBV6-5 to TRBJ1-4, with D unclear. The CDR3 is 13 amino acids. V was cut by 4 bases and J by 0 bases, with 3 bases left in between. Germline values: CDR1 MNHEY, CDR2 SVGAGI. In nucleotides, the CDR3 is TGTGCCAGCAGTTTCGCAACTAATGAAAAACTGTTTTTT. Its translation is CASSFATNEKLFF.

This rearrangement joins TRBV7-3 to TRBJ2-1; D is possibly TRBD2 (6 bases). The CDR3 is 15 amino acids. Germline lookup yields CDR1 SGHTA and CDR2 FQGTGA. The V end lost 2 bases, the J end lost 8 bases, and 16 bases lay between the germline ends. CDR3 bases: TGTGCCAGCAGCTTATATGGCGGGATTGGGGATGAGCAGTTCTTC. Its protein product is CASSLYGGIGDEQFF. Using reference TRBV7-3 and TRBJ2-1 for the parts outside the CDR3, the full variable domain is GAGVSQTPSNKVTEKGKYVELRCDPISGHTALYWYRQSLGQGPEFLIYFQGTGAADDSGLPNDRFFAVRPEGSVSTLKIQRTERGDSAVYLCASSLYGGIGDEQFFGPGTRLTVL.

In the case of this clone: Sequence at one end of the junction differs from germline and may be a read error. Other DNA sequences within the sample encode an identical CDR3. The chain is built from TRBV19 and TRBJ2-1, with D possibly being TRBD2 (6 bases). This CDR3 is 15 amino acids long. Germline assignment: CDR1 LNHDA and CDR2 SQIVND (reference sequence). The CDR3 region is CASSPRTTSYNEQFF. CDR3 bases: TGTGCTAGTAGTCCCCGGACTACCTCCTACAATGAGCAGTTCTTC. Drawing the rest from reference TRBV19 and TRBJ2-1, the complete variable domain is DGGITQSPKYLFRKEGQNVTLSCEQNLNHDAMYWYRQDPGQGLRLIYYSQIVNDFQKGDIAEGYSVSREKKESFPLTVTSAQKNPTAFYLCASSPRTTSYNEQFFGPGTRLTVL.

The CDR3 loop is CASSELAGDYGYTF. The CDR3 DNA is TGTGCCAGCAGTGAACTGGCAGGGGACTATGGCTACACCTTC. The chain is built from TRBV2 and TRBJ1-2, with TRBD1 as a possible D gene (6 bases). CDR1 and CDR2 (germline): SNHLY, FYNNEI. Trimming pared 2 bases from V and 3 bases from J, leaving 10 bases between. The CDR3 totals 14 residues. The full variable domain, completed using reference TRBV2 and TRBJ1-2, is EPEVTQTPSHQVTQMGQEVILRCVPISNHLYFYWYRQILGQKVEFLVSFYNNEISEKSEIFDDQFSVERPDGSNFTLKIRSTKLEDSAMYFCASSELAGDYGYTFGSGTRLTVV.